The clone carrying this T cell receptor beta chain occurred many times. The CDR3 sequence is 13 residues long. From germline, CDR1 is SEHNR and CDR2 FQNEAQ (reference sequence). V dropped 6 bases and J dropped 5 bases, with 13 bases sitting between them. The data derive from a study of neurological immune-mediated disorders. TCRdb reprocessed the 5' RACE reads with MiXCR, giving one entry per CDR3 protein. The data hold about 36,000 distinct CDR3 sequences, with 10% observed a single time. The sequence was obtained from a woman aged 25 to 39 with HTLV-1-associated myelopathy (HAM/TSP). The gene calls are TRBV7-9 and TRBJ1-2; tentative D call: TRBD1 (5 bases). The sequenced material came from PBMCs. The CDR3 sequence: CASRAQGSYGYTF. In DNA, the CDR3 is TGTGCCAGCAGAGCCCAGGGAAGTTATGGCTACACCTTC.